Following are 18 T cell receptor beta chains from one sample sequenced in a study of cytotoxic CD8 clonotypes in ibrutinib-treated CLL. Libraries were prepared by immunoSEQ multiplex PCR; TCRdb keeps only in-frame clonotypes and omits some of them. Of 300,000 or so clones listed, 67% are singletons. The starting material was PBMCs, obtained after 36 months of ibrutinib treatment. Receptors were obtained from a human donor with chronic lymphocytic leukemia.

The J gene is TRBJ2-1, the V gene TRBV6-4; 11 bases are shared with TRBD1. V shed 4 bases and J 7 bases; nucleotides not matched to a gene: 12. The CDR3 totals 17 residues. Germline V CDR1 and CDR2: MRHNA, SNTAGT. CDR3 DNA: TGTGCCAGCAGTGCCAGACCGGGACAGGGGGGGAGGAATGAGCAGTTCTTC. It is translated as CASSARPGQGGRNEQFF.

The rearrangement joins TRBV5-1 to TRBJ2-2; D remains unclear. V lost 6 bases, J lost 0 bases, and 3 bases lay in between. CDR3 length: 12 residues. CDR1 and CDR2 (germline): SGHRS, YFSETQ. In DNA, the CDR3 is TGCGCCAGCACAGCGAACACCGGGGAGCTGTTTTTT. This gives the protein CASTANTGELFF.

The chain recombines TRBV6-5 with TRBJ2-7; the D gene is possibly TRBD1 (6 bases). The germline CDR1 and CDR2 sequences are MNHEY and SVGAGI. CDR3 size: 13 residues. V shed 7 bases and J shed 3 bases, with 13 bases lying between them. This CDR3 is CASKRQALYEQYF. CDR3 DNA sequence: TGTGCCAGCAAAAGACAGGCCCTCTACGAGCAGTACTTC.

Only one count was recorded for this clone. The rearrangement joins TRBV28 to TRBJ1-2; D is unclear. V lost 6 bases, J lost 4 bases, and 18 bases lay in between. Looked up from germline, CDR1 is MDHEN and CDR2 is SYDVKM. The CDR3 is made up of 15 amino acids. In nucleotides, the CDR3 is TGTGCCAGCAGCCCCCTGTCGGGGAGCGGCTATGGCTACACCTTC. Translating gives CASSPLSGSGYGYTF.

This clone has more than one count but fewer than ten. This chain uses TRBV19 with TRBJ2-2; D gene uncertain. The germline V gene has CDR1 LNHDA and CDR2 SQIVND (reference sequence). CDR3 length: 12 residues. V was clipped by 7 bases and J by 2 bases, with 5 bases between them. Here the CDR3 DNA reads TGTGCCAGTATTCATAACACCGGGGAGCTGTTTTTT. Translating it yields CASIHNTGELFF.

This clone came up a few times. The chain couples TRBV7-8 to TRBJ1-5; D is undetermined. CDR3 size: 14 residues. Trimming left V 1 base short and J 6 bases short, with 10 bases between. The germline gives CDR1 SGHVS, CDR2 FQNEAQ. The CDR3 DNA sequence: TGTGCCAGCAGCTTAGGGAGGCCTGGTCAGCCCCAGCATTTT. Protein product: CASSLGRPGQPQHF.

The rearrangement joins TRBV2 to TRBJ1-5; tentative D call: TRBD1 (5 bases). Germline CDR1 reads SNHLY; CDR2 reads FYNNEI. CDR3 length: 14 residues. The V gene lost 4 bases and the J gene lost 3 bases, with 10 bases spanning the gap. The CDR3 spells CASSVGQNNQPQHF. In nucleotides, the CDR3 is TGTGCCAGCAGTGTAGGACAAAACAATCAGCCCCAGCATTTT.

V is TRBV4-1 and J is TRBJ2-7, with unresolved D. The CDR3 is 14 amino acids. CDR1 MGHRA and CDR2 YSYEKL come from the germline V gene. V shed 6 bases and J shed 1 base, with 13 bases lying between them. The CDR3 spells CASRGSVSSYEQYF. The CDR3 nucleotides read TGCGCCAGCAGGGGCAGCGTTTCTTCCTACGAGCAGTACTTC.

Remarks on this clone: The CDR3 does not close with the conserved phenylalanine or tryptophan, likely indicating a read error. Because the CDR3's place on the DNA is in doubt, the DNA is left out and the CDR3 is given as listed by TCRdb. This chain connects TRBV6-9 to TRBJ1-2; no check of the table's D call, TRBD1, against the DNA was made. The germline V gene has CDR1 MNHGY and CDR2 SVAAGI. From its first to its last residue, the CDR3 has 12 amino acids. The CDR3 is CASSYPRGGQGS.

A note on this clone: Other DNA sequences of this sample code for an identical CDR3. CDR3 sequence: CASSGYGYTF. The CDR3 nucleotides are TGTGCCAGCAGCGGGTATGGCTACACCTTC. This rearrangement joins TRBV2 to TRBJ1-2, with D unresolved. The length of the CDR3 is 10 residues. V lost 6 bases to trimming and J lost 5 bases, with 4 bases between them. Germline V gene lookup returns CDR1 SNHLY and CDR2 FYNNEI.

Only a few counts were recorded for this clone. CDR3 loop: CASSEWVTSSYEQYF. The CDR3 DNA is TGTGCCAGCAGTGAGTGGGTTACGAGCTCCTACGAGCAGTACTTC. This rearrangement joins TRBV6-1 to TRBJ2-7; the D is unclear. The CDR3 sequence is 15 residues long. V shed 3 bases and J shed 0 bases, with 12 bases lying between them. Germline V gene data show CDR1 as MNHNS and CDR2 as SASEGT.

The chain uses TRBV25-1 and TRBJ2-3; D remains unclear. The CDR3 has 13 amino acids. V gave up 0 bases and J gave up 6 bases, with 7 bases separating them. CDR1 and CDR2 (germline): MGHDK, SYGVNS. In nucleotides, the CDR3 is TGTGCCAGCAGTGAATACAGTTACGATACGCAGTATTTT. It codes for CASSEYSYDTQYF.

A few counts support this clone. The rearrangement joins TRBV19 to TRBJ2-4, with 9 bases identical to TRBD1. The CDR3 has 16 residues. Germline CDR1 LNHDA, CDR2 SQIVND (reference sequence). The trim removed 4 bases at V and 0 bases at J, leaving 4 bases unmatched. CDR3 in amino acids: CASSTQGALAKNIQYF. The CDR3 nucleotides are TGTGCCAGTAGTACACAGGGGGCCCTAGCCAAAAACATTCAGTACTTC.

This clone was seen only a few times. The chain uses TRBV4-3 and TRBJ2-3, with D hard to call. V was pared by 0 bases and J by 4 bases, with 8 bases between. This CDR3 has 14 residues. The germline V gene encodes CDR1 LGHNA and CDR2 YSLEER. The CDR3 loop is CASSQDRAPDTQYF. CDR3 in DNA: TGCGCCAGCAGCCAAGATAGGGCGCCAGATACGCAGTATTTT.

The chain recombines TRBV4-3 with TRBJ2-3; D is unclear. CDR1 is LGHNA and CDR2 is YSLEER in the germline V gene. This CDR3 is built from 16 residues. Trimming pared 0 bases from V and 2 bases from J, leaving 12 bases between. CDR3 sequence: CASSQDRAAVTDTQYF. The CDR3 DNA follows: TGCGCCAGCAGCCAAGATAGGGCGGCCGTCACAGATACGCAGTATTTT.

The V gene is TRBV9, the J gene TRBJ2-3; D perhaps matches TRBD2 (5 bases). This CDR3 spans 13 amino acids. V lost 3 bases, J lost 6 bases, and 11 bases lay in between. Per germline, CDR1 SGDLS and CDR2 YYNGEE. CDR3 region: CASSAGGRDTQYF. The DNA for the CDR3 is TGTGCCAGCAGCGCCGGAGGCCGCGATACGCAGTATTTT.

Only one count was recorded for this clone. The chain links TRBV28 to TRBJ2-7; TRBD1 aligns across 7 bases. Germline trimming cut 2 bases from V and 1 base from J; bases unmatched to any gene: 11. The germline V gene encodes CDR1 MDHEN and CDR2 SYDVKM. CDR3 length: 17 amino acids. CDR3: CASSLPVTGAYSYEQYF. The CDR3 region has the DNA TGTGCCAGCAGTTTACCGGTAACAGGGGCCTATTCCTACGAGCAGTACTTC.

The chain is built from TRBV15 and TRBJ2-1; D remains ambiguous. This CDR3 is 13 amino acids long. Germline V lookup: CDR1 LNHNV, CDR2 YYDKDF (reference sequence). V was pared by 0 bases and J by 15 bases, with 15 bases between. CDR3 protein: CATSRDLTGPRFF. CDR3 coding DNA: TGTGCCACCAGCAGAGATCTCACCGGGCCACGGTTCTTC.